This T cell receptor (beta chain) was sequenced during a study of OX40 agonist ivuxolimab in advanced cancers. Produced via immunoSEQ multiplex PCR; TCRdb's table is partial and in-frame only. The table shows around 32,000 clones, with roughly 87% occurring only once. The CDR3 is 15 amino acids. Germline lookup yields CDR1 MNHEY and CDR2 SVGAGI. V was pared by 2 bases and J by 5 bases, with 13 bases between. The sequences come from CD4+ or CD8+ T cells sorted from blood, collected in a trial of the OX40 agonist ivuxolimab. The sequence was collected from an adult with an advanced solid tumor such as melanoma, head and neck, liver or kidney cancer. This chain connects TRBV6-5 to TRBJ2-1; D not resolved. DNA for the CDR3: TGTGCCAGCAGTTACAGGGCAAGCCAGGACAATGAGCAGTTCTTC. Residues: CASSYRASQDNEQFF.